This T cell receptor (beta chain) was identified during a study of post-analysis software for immune sequencing data. Points from the study as a whole: Under the F measure, samples that were prepared in one batch clustered strongly together. Several TRBV segments were more frequent in patients than controls; TRBV5-6, TRBV5-1 and TRBV20-1 belonged to this group.

As to this clonotype: Its specificity is not known.

Researchers reported that TCR beta cDNA libraries carried unique molecular identifiers. The T cell input of about 1 to 10 million gave roughly 0.5 million cDNA molecules. MiXCR was run by TCRdb on the PCR reads, yielding one entry per CDR3 protein. The sample consists of hundreds of thousands of distinct CDR3 sequences, 53% of them appearing once. The ends lost 7 bases at V and 6 bases at J; junction bases unmatched: 13. CDR3 length: 15 residues. Germline CDR1 is SGHRS and CDR2 is YFSETQ. Sequenced sample: blood. The sequence came from a girl aged 5 to 17 with multiple sclerosis. The genes are TRBV5-1 and TRBJ2-3, with 8 nucleotides matching TRBD2. Here the CDR3 DNA reads TGCGCCAGCCATGACCGGCCCGGGGGGGCGGATACGCAGTATTTT. It is translated as CASHDRPGGADTQYF.